Listed below are T cell receptor beta chains from one sample, sequenced in a study of CD8+ T cells in alopecia areata. Sequenced by immunoSEQ multiplex PCR; TCRdb stores in-frame clones only, minus some. The top ten hold just over 0.45% of the sample, which has roughly 120,000 clones, 53% seen once. The source material was CD4+ T cells sorted from blood, sampled at week 4, from a patient treated with tofacitinib. These receptors were obtained from a human donor with alopecia areata. Both conserved end residues are part of each CDR3. A D gene is named only where the DNA matches it firmly. A row's size may be missing; if present it is once, few, many or a size class.

J gene	V gene	clone size	D gene	CDR3 protein	CDR3 DNA
TRBJ2-1	TRBV4-2	-	TRBD2	CASSRGLAGDGNEQFF	TGTGCCAGCAGCCGGGGACTAGCGGGAGATGGGAATGAGCAGTTCTTC
TRBJ2-3	TRBV4-1	few	TRBD1	CASSQSRDRADTQYF	TGCGCCAGCAGCCAGTCCCGGGACAGGGCAGATACGCAGTATTTT
TRBJ2-1	TRBV11-2	many	-	CASSFSNNEQFF	TGTGCCAGCAGCTTTAGTAACAATGAGCAGTTCTTC
TRBJ2-7	TRBV7-9	-	-	CASSLASAASSYEQYF	TGTGCCAGCAGCTTAGCGTCGGCGGCGAGCTCCTACGAGCAGTACTTC
TRBJ1-3	TRBV5-6	-	TRBD1	CASSNDRGPRDTIYF	TGTGCCAGCAGCAACGACAGGGGGCCCCGGGACACCATATATTTT
TRBJ1-4	TRBV4-1	-	-	CASSREKLFF	TGCGCCAGCAGTCGGGAAAAACTGTTTTTT
TRBJ1-1	TRBV29-1	once	-	CSVEWRAGGYTEAFF	TGCAGCGTTGAATGGCGGGCAGGTGGATACACTGAAGCTTTCTTT
TRBJ2-1	TRBV7-9	few	-	CASNFHNEQFF	TGTGCCAGCAACTTCCACAATGAGCAGTTCTTC
TRBJ1-1	TRBV29-1	few	TRBD1	CSVERSRDRGTAFF	TGCAGCGTTGAGAGGAGCCGGGACAGGGGTACCGCTTTCTTT
TRBJ1-1	TRBV5-4	few	TRBD1	CASTVTGANTEAFF	TGTGCCAGCACCGTTACAGGGGCCAACACTGAAGCTTTCTTT
TRBJ2-7	TRBV29-1	once	TRBD2	CSGTSGRGVSYEQYF	TGCAGCGGGACTAGCGGGAGAGGGGTCTCCTACGAGCAGTACTTC
TRBJ1-2	TRBV2	-	TRBD1	CASSREGTGRGYTF	TGTGCCAGCAGCAGGGAAGGGACAGGTCGCGGCTACACCTTC
TRBJ1-3	TRBV30	-	-	CAWNRGSGNTIYF	TGTGCCTGGAACAGAGGTTCTGGAAACACCATATATTTT
TRBJ2-7	TRBV30	-	-	CAWSVTRLAKYEQYF	TGTGCCTGGAGTGTAACAAGATTGGCAAAATACGAGCAGTACTTC
TRBJ2-2	TRBV30	-	TRBD1	CAWRETTGAGELFF	TGTGCCTGGAGAGAAACTACAGGGGCCGGGGAGCTGTTTTTT
TRBJ1-1	TRBV29-1	-	-	CSVEDVTAEAFF	TGCAGCGTTGAAGATGTGACCGCTGAAGCTTTCTTT
TRBJ1-1	TRBV20-1	many	-	CSAPGNTEAFF	TGCAGTGCTCCGGGGAACACTGAAGCTTTCTTT
TRBJ2-7	TRBV6-5	-	-	CASREGVGEQYF	TGTGCCAGCCGTGAGGGGGTAGGCGAGCAGTACTTC
TRBJ1-2	TRBV6-1	-	TRBD1	CASSAGGYRGYTF	TGTGCCAGCAGTGCAGGGGGTTATCGTGGCTACACCTTC
TRBJ2-3	TRBV6-5	few	-	CASRRWDRGDTQYF	TGTGCCAGCAGACGGTGGGACCGGGGCGATACGCAGTATTTT
TRBJ1-1	TRBV29-1	few	TRBD1	CSGKQGAGNTEAFF	TGCAGCGGGAAACAGGGGGCGGGGAACACTGAAGCTTTCTTT
TRBJ1-1	TRBV27	-	-	CASSIGPGGGYTEAFF	TGTGCCAGCAGTATTGGGCCGGGCGGAGGGTACACTGAAGCTTTCTTT
TRBJ2-4	TRBV19	few	-	CASSIGWGAKNIQYF	TGTGCCAGTAGTATAGGTTGGGGGGCCAAAAACATTCAGTACTTC
TRBJ2-2	TRBV5-1	-	-	CASSPGSRGTTGELFF	TGCGCCAGCAGCCCAGGGTCCCGGGGGACCACCGGGGAGCTGTTTTTT
TRBJ2-1	TRBV30	-	-	CAFQTTRTRAYNEQFF	TGTGCCTTCCAAACTACAAGGACAAGAGCCTACAATGAGCAGTTCTTC
TRBJ1-1	TRBV5-6	-	-	CASSFPGSWTEAFF	TGTGCCAGCAGCTTTCCCGGGTCTTGGACTGAAGCTTTCTTT
TRBJ1-2	TRBV30	-	TRBD1	CAWSAGQGNYGYTF	TGTGCCTGGAGCGCGGGACAGGGAAACTATGGCTACACCTTC
TRBJ2-7	TRBV29-1	few	-	CSVVAGAFSYEQYF	TGCAGCGTTGTTGCAGGGGCCTTCTCCTACGAGCAGTACTTC
TRBJ2-1	TRBV30	-	-	CAWSGINEQFF	TGTGCCTGGAGTGGTATAAATGAGCAGTTCTTC
TRBJ1-2	TRBV6-1	few	-	CASSRGSLYGYTF	TGTGCCAGCAGTCGGGGGAGTCTCTATGGCTACACCTTC
TRBJ2-7	TRBV14	-	-	CASSQAKGYEQYF	TGTGCCAGCAGCCAAGCTAAGGGCTACGAGCAGTACTTC
TRBJ1-4	TRBV6-1	-	TRBD1	CASSPRTGGTEKLFF	TGTGCCAGCAGTCCCCGGACAGGGGGGACTGAAAAACTGTTTTTT
TRBJ1-5	TRBV30	-	-	CAWSVLGGQPQHF	TGTGCCTGGAGTGTATTGGGGGGTCAGCCCCAGCATTTT
TRBJ1-5	TRBV30	-	-	CAWSVATDQPQHF	TGTGCCTGGAGTGTAGCTACCGATCAGCCCCAGCATTTT
TRBJ2-3	TRBV29-1	-	TRBD2	CSVGAGDRPATDTQYF	TGCAGCGTTGGAGCGGGAGACCGTCCCGCTACAGATACGCAGTATTTT
TRBJ1-4	TRBV30	once	-	CVWSLGVDEKLFF	TGTGTCTGGAGCCTGGGGGTGGATGAAAAACTGTTTTTT
TRBJ1-1	TRBV6-5	-	-	CASSLSPGRVEAFF	TGTGCCAGCTCACTCTCGCCAGGGAGGGTTGAAGCTTTCTTT